These 16 T cell receptor beta chains originate from one sample sequenced in a study of response to subunit inactivated influenza vaccine. Using its own MiXCR run on the RT-PCR reads, TCRdb lists one record per CDR3 protein. There are 500,000 to 700,000 distinct CDR3 sequences in the sample; roughly a quarter occur only once, and 2.5% to 3% lies in the top ten. The data also belong to a second study, concerning T cells expressing NK-cell markers. That publication notes: Scientists made TCR beta cDNA using 5'RACE template switching with UMIs.

The source material was CD4+ T cells sorted from PBMCs, sampled 11 to 12 days after vaccination. The receptor set was obtained from a man between 50 and 59 years old who received an inactivated influenza vaccine.

The V gene is TRBV10-3, the J gene TRBJ2-7, with 7 bases aligning to TRBD2. Per the germline V gene, CDR1 is ENHRY and CDR2 is SYGVKD. The length of the CDR3 is 12 residues. Losses at the gene ends were 6 bases for V and 2 bases for J; bases not matched to a gene: 1. The CDR3: CAIRRGAYEQYF. CDR3 DNA sequence: TGTGCCATCAGACGGGGGGCCTACGAGCAGTACTTC.

This rearrangement joins TRBV18 to TRBJ2-3, with D hard to call. There are 14 residues in the CDR3. V dropped 0 bases and J dropped 2 bases, with 6 bases sitting between them. CDR1 KGHSH and CDR2 LQKENI come from the germline V gene. As DNA, the CDR3 is TGTGCCAGCTCACCACCGGCTCACACAGATACGCAGTATTTT. Its translation is CASSPPAHTDTQYF.

This rearrangement joins TRBV21-1 to TRBJ2-3; TRBD2, the D gene given by the table, was not confirmed from the DNA. TRBV21-1 is given as a pseudogene. The CDR3 is 19 residues long. In DNA form, the CDR3 reads TGTGCCAGCAGCCCAACTAGCGGAAAAAGAGCCCCTAGCACAGATACGCAGTATTTT. Translation gives CASSPTSGKRAPSTDTQYF.

This chain links TRBV6-2 or TRBV6-3 with TRBJ2-5; D not certain. Trimming stripped 7 bases from V and 5 bases from J, with 14 bases between. CDR1 and CDR2 from the germline V gene are MNHEY and SVGEGT. There are 13 residues in the CDR3. CDR3 sequence reads: CASTKPVMETQYF. In DNA form, the CDR3 reads TGTGCCAGCACCAAGCCGGTGATGGAGACCCAGTACTTC.

This clonotype appeared a few times. The chain employs TRBV20-1 and TRBJ2-2; D unresolved. V was pared by 3 bases and J by 1 base, with 6 bases between. In germline, CDR1 is DFQATT, CDR2 SNEGSKA (reference sequence). The CDR3 length is 13 residues. As DNA, the CDR3 is TGCAGTGCTAGCAGAGGGAACACCGGGGAGCTGTTTTTT. Protein: CSASRGNTGELFF.

This chain uses TRBV3-1 with TRBJ1-2; 7 bases line up with TRBD1. The germline gives CDR1 LGHDT, CDR2 YNNKEL (reference sequence). The CDR3 has 14 amino acids. V was clipped by 1 base and J by 2 bases; unmatched bases: 1. The CDR3: CASSQAGQNYGYTF. The CDR3 coding sequence is TGTGCCAGCAGCCAAGCGGGACAGAACTATGGCTACACCTTC.

This chain uses TRBV5-1 with TRBJ2-5; D is possibly TRBD1 (6 bases). V was trimmed by 4 bases and J by 4 bases, leaving 17 bases between them. CDR1 is SGHRS and CDR2 is YFSETQ in the germline V gene. The CDR3 covers 15 residues. CDR3 sequence reads: CASSRLDGGVETQYF. The CDR3 DNA reads as TGCGCCAGCAGCCGACTCGATGGGGGCGTAGAGACCCAGTACTTC. Full variable domain (rest looked up from reference TRBV5-1 and TRBJ2-5): KAGVTQTPRYLIKTRGQQVTLSCSPISGHRSVSWYQQTPGQGLQFLFEYFSETQRNKGNFPGRFSGRQFSNSRSEMNVSTLELGDSALYLCASSRLDGGVETQYFGPGTRLLVL.

This clonotype turned up a few times. The rearrangement uses TRBV10-3 and TRBJ1-1, with D tentatively TRBD1 (6 bases). This CDR3 comprises 13 residues. The ends were cut back, 8 bases at V and 2 bases at J, with 12 bases in the middle. Germline-derived CDR1 and CDR2 are ENHRY and SYGVKD. The CDR3: CAILDRPNTEAFF. In DNA form, the CDR3 reads TGTGCCATCCTGGACAGACCTAACACTGAAGCTTTCTTT.

This chain links TRBV4-1 with TRBJ2-3; 16 nucleotides match TRBD2. The junction had 5 bases not matched to a gene; V was cut back by 3 bases and J by 5 bases. The CDR3 contains 17 residues. Germline V gene lookup returns CDR1 MGHRA and CDR2 YSYEKL. The CDR3 here is CASSHLGLAGGRDTQYF. CDR3 in DNA: TGCGCCAGCAGCCACCTGGGACTAGCGGGAGGGCGAGATACGCAGTATTTT.

This clonotype showed up many times. The chain combines TRBV12-3 or TRBV12-4 with TRBJ1-5; D may be TRBD1 (6 bases). The CDR3 runs to 16 residues. Trimming removed 3 bases at V and 4 bases at J, with 16 bases between. CDR3 protein: CASSLRGRGVNQPQHF. CDR3 nucleotide sequence: TGTGCCAGCAGTTTGCGGGGGCGCGGTGTGAATCAGCCCCAGCATTTT.

The chain uses TRBV12-3 or TRBV12-4 and TRBJ1-2; TRBD1 is a possible D gene (5 bases). Trimming took off 5 bases at V and 14 bases at J, with 18 bases between the two ends. The CDR3 runs to 12 residues. The CDR3 DNA reads TGTGCCAGCAGTCCATTGGACGGGGCTAAAACCTTC. Protein: CASSPLDGAKTF.

DNA of the CDR3: TGCAGTGCTAGATGGGGGGCAGGCAATGAGCAGTTCTTC. Its translation: CSARWGAGNEQFF. The chain is built from TRBV20-1 and TRBJ2-1; D is perhaps TRBD1 or TRBD2 (6 bases each). V was clipped by 2 bases and J by 6 bases, with 11 bases between them. Per germline, CDR1 DFQATT and CDR2 SNEGSKA (reference sequence). The CDR3 is 13 residues long.

A few counts support this clonotype. At one end the junction does not follow the germline gene, possibly because of a read error. This chain links TRBV7-7 with TRBJ1-6; no clear D gene. The CDR3 has 13 amino acids. Germline V CDR1 and CDR2: SSHAT, FNYEAQ (reference sequence). CDR3 sequence reads: CASSSRLDSPLHF. DNA of the CDR3: TGTGCTAGCAGTTCGAGGTTGGATTCACCCCTCCACTTT.

The rearrangement uses TRBV29-1 and TRBJ2-2, with a tentative D call TRBD2 (6 bases). This CDR3 has 17 amino acids. The germline gives CDR1 SQVTM, CDR2 ANQGSEA. Trimming removed 1 base at V and 4 bases at J, with 19 bases between. The CDR3 reads CSVEGDIGQGGTGELFF. The CDR3 DNA reads TGCAGCGTTGAAGGCGATATTGGCCAGGGAGGCACCGGGGAGCTGTTTTTT.

V is TRBV6-5 and J is TRBJ2-7; TRBD2 aligns across 10 bases. The CDR3 has 15 amino acids. CDR1 is MNHEY, CDR2 SVGAGI, per germline. The V gene end was trimmed by 0 bases and the J gene end by 5 bases; junction bases not matched to a gene: 4. The CDR3 bases are TGTGCCAGCAGTTACTCGTCTAGCGGGAGAAACGAGCAGTACTTC. Translated, it gives CASSYSSSGRNEQYF.

The chain couples TRBV6-1 to TRBJ2-1; D is undetermined. V gave up 5 bases and J gave up 0 bases, with 11 bases separating them. Germline CDR1 is MNHNS and CDR2 is SASEGT. This CDR3 contains 15 residues. As DNA, the CDR3 is TGTGCCAGCAGTCCGGATTACGGCTCCTACAATGAGCAGTTCTTC. Amino acid sequence: CASSPDYGSYNEQFF.